This is a list of T cell receptor beta chains from one sample in a study of T cell repertoires in cytomegalovirus infection. The antigens these receptors bind are not known. TCRdb called the reads again in MiXCR, with one record for every CDR3 protein. The sample has 84,000 or so distinct CDR3 sequences; under 55% are singletons. The specimen was CD8+ T cells from cultured PBMCs, collected from culture after CMV antigen stimulation. Every receptor here comes from a human donor in good health (CMV status not recorded). Some clones in this sample may be carry-over from other donors' samples. CDR3s include the opening cysteine and the closing phenylalanine or tryptophan. A D gene is named only where the DNA matches it firmly. Size tells how often a clone was seen (once, few, many) or the class of an expanded clone, and some rows leave it out.

. | TRBJ2-3 | TRBV7-8 | . | CASSWDPGINTQYF | TGTGCCAGCAGCTGGGACCCAGGCATAAATACGCAGTATTTT
. | TRBJ1-2 | TRBV5-5 | . | CASNPGRGWNYGYTF | TGTGCCAGCAACCCTGGTCGGGGATGGAACTATGGCTACACCTTC
. | TRBJ2-7 | TRBV29-1 | . | CSVSTNSYEQYF | TGCAGCGTGTCTACCAACTCCTACGAGCAGTACTTC
few | TRBJ1-4 | TRBV7-2 | . | CASSFRTGGGEKLFF | TGTGCCAGCAGCTTTCGGACCGGTGGGGGTGAAAAACTGTTTTTT
. | TRBJ1-1 | TRBV7-9 | . | CASDGGYTEAFF | TGTGCCAGCGATGGGGGGTACACTGAAGCTTTCTTT
many | TRBJ2-7 | TRBV28 | . | CASTSTPLDYEQYF | TGTGCCAGCACCTCCACCCCACTAGACTACGAGCAGTACTTC
once | TRBJ1-1 | TRBV2 | . | CASSGSRLNTEAFF | TGTGCCAGCAGTGGATCACGGCTGAACACTGAAGCTTTCTTT
. | TRBJ2-7 | TRBV6-5 | . | CASSYSSGRPSEQYF | TGTGCCAGCAGTTACTCTTCGGGACGCCCCTCCGAGCAGTACTTC
few | TRBJ2-7 | TRBV28 | TRBD1 | CASSLGQGAGDEQYF | TGTGCCAGCAGTTTGGGACAGGGGGCAGGCGACGAGCAGTACTTC
few | TRBJ2-1 | TRBV7-3 | TRBD2 | CASSPGTSVMNEQFF | TGTGCCAGCAGCCCCGGGACTAGCGTCATGAATGAGCAGTTCTTC
. | TRBJ2-2 | TRBV3-1 | TRBD2 | CASSLGLVGTGELFF | TGTGCCAGCAGCCTTGGACTAGTAGGGACCGGGGAGCTGTTTTTT
. | TRBJ1-3 | TRBV6-1 | . | CASRVGHTIYF | TGTGCCAGCAGGGTAGGACACACCATATATTTT
. | TRBJ1-5 | TRBV6-6 | . | CASSSRQATINQPQHF | TGTGCCAGCAGTTCCCGCCAGGCAACAATCAATCAGCCCCAGCATTTT
. | TRBJ2-5 | TRBV28 | TRBD2 | CASSPPGGQETQYF | TGTGCCAGCAGCCCCCCGGGGGGGCAAGAGACCCAGTACTTC
. | TRBJ2-7 | TRBV25-1 | . | CASSLGRNEQYF | TGTGCCAGTTCTCTGGGCAGGAACGAGCAGTACTTC
. | TRBJ1-4 | TRBV5-6 | TRBD1 | CASSTDRVFANEKLFF | TGTGCCAGCAGCACCGACAGGGTGTTTGCTAATGAAAAACTGTTTTTT
. | TRBJ2-7 | TRBV19 | . | CASSIEYLRDEQYF | TGTGCCAGTAGTATCGAGTATCTGAGAGACGAGCAGTACTTC
once | TRBJ1-2 | TRBV27 | . | CASSGSGQSYGYTF | TGTGCCAGCAGTGGGTCCGGACAGAGCTATGGCTACACCTTC
few | TRBJ2-7 | TRBV11-2 | . | CASSLGGTRDYEQYF | TGTGCCAGCAGCTTAGGCGGGACACGGGACTACGAGCAGTACTTC
few | TRBJ1-5 | TRBV7-8 | . | CASSLSMGGQQPQHF | TGTGCCAGCAGCTTAAGTATGGGGGGGCAACAGCCCCAGCATTTT
few | TRBJ1-5 | TRBV6-6 | . | CASRRGGNQPQHF | TGTGCCAGCAGGAGGGGGGGCAATCAGCCCCAGCATTTT
. | TRBJ2-2 | TRBV6-5 | . | CASKVTSNTGELFF | TGTGCCAGCAAGGTCACTTCGAACACCGGGGAGCTGTTTTTT
few | TRBJ2-7 | TRBV7-9 | . | CAYSGADYEQYF | TGCGCCTACTCGGGGGCTGACTACGAGCAGTACTTC